This T cell receptor beta chain stems from a study of blood T cells in healthy people across ages (dated by TCRdb to the mid-2010s). Context from the whole study: In model experiments, template switching captured roughly one uniquely barcoded TCR beta cDNA molecule for every two T cells. Four age groups were formed from the donors: young (average approximately 15 years), middle-aged (more than 35), aged (62) and long-lived (around 82). Two additional independent replicas of 1 million unique cDNA reads from the same blood draw were analyzed for two donors (one aged 18 to 30 and one aged 80 or older). Age-related changes in TCR beta repertoire diversity were measured in the study by deep sequencing normalized with unique cDNA molecular identifiers.

What the research found in general, with its limitations: The percentage of naive T cells measured by flow cytometry correlated strongly with observed TCR beta diversity. Compared with the aged group, the long-lived group had more naive CD4+ T cells, fewer expanded clones and increased TCR diversity, a pattern suggesting age selection. Donor CMV infection status was unknown, potentially confounding age-related changes in expanded clonotypes. Observed TCR beta diversity per million T cells fell roughly linearly with age, and a significant reduction was already apparent by age approximately 40. Because profiling used bulk unsorted PBMCs, naive and antigen-experienced compartments could not be compared conclusively. Estimates of total diversity based on one million sequenced T cells were regarded as lower bounds and as underestimates.

V lost 5 bases and J lost 2 bases, and the count of bases not matched to a germline gene is 9. The germline V gene gives CDR1 as SGHDT and CDR2 as YYEEEE. Taken from cysteine to phenylalanine, the CDR3 has 16 residues. Only CDR3 DNA remains: 48 bases, in frame from the first base. The method behind the library was 5' RACE. Reads for this sample came from an Illumina HiSeq 2500. The second PCR ran for roughly 7 to 11 cycles and used a J-beta primer mix along with a sample-barcoded 5' primer. A unique molecular identifier was introduced onto each TCR beta cDNA molecule by a template-switch 5' adaptor carrying 12 random nucleotides. At least 2.5 million CDR3-containing paired-end reads were obtained from each sample. The Mint cDNA synthesis kit, primed by a TRBC-specific oligonucleotide, was used to synthesize first-strand cDNA from all RNA. Following uracil-DNA glycosylase treatment, a first 18-cycle PCR with universal primers M1SS and BC2_uni_R was performed on all cDNA. Regarding the original processing steps: For normalization, 1 million high-quality reads, each with a distinct molecular identifier, were randomly selected from each sample. Instead of being binned into consensus sequences, reads with shared molecular identifiers were discarded. CDR3 identification, clonotype clustering and error correction used MiTCR with a Q25 quality threshold and the strictest error-elimination algorithm. A nonparametric unseen species model using Euler transformation provided a lower-bound estimate of total TCR beta diversity. Clones were called with MiXCR by TCRdb after fastp trimmed the public reads at Q25, and only in-frame beta chains were retained. Every distinct CDR3 protein forms one entry, paired with its most common genes and DNA. The V and J calls come from TCRdb's annotation, not from the publication. The table for this sample lists some 760,000 distinct CDR3 sequences; around 25% of them were counted only once. Together, the top ten hold 9.4% of the sample.

The approximately 41 donors, aged about 6 to 100 years, were systemically healthy Caucasian individuals from Russia. About 10 milliliters of peripheral blood were collected from each donor into EDTA-treated Vacutainer tubes. Ficoll-Paque density-gradient centrifugation was used to isolate PBMCs, with at least 7 million per sample. Total RNA, at least 5.5 micrograms per sample, was extracted from PBMCs with Trizol reagent. Naive CD45RAhigh/CD27high T cell percentages were measured by flow cytometry on a PBMC aliquot from every donor. A word on this clonotype: No antigen is known for it. No base quality values were provided; no much bigger clone lies one nucleotide off.

These data were likewise used in another study, on T cells of mothers and their children. That second report states: The donors were nine systemically healthy Caucasian individuals, made up of three mothers and their six children. cDNA synthesis used all of the extracted RNA, with 1.5 ug of RNA in each 15 ul reaction. In the second PCR, sample barcodes and 2-4 random nucleotides were introduced via the M1S primer. More than 9 million TCR beta CDR3 reads were obtained from each mother, and about 3 million reads were obtained from each child. Thymic selection shapes the output of TCR recombination in a similar way in related and unrelated pairs, and inherited differences have a minor effect. Normalized repertoire overlap in related mother-child pairs was always slightly higher than in unrelated mother-child pairs, but the difference was never significant. With a sensitivity of approximately 100 clones per million clonotypes, no persistent microchimeric T cell clones were detected. The study used deep NGS to compare TCR beta repertoires of mothers and children, seeking features distinguishing related mother-child pairs from unrelated individuals. Mothers averaged roughly 40 +/- 4 years of age and children averaged around 10 +/- 4 years. After adapter ligation with NEBNext reagents, the libraries were sequenced on Illumina HiSeq 2000 with 100+100 nt paired-end reads. Mother and child libraries were prepared a month apart and sequenced in separate runs to prevent cross-contamination. Between roughly 500,000 and 2,100,000 distinct TCR beta clonotypes were identified per donor. Naive TCR beta clonotypes were estimated from low-frequency clonotypes matched to each donor's FACS-determined naive share, without sorting.

The chain is encoded by TRBV5-6 joined to TRBJ2-3, with TRBD2 matching 9 junction bases. Sequencing used blood. The receptor comes from a boy aged 5-17 years in good health. The sequence in DNA is TGTGCCAGCAGACACAGATTAGCGGGGGTCACAGATACGCAGTATTTT. Its protein product is CASRHRLAGVTDTQYF.